This T cell receptor (beta chain) emerged from a study of identical twins. The table lists this clonotype with a few counts. The ends were cut back, 0 bases at V and 3 bases at J, with 10 bases in the middle. The CDR3 contains 15 residues. Germline loops: CDR1 MRHNA, CDR2 SNTAGT. TCRdb independently ran MiXCR on the 5' RACE reads; one entry per CDR3 protein. The sample contains about 810,000 distinct CDR3 sequences, about 12% of which appear only once. The data were also submitted as part of a second study, on yellow fever vaccine responses in identical twins.

The source of this sequence is a woman between 18 and 30 years old in good health. The genes are TRBV6-4 and TRBJ2-3, with D unclear. What was sequenced was PBMCs. The CDR3 nucleotides are TGTGCCAGCAGTGACTCGGTGGGAAGTACAGATACGCAGTATTTT. It codes for CASSDSVGSTDTQYF.